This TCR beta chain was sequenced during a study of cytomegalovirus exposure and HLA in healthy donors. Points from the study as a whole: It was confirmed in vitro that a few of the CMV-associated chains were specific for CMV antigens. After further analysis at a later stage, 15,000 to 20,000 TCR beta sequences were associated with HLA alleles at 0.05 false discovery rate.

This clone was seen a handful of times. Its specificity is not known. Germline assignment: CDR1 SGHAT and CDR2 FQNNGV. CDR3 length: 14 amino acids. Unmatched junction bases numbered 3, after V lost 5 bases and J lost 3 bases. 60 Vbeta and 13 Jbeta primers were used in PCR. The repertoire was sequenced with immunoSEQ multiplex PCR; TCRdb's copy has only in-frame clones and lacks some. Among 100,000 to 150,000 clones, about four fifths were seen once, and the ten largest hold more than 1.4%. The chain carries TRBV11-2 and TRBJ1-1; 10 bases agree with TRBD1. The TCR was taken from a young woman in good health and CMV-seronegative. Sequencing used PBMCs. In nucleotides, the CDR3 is TGTGCCAGCAGCCTCGGGACAGGGGACACTGAAGCTTTCTTT. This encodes CASSLGTGDTEAFF.